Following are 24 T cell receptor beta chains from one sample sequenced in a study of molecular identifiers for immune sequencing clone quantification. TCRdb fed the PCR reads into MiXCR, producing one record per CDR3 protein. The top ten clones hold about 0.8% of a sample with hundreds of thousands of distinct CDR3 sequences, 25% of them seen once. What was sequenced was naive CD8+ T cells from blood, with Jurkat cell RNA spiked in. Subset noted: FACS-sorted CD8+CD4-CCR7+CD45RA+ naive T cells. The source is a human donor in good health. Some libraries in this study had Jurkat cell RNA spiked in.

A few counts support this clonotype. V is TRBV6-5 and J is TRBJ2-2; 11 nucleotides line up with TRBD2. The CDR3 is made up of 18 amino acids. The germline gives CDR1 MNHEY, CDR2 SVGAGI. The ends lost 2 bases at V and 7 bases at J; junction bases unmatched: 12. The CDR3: CASSYGIVAGGPGGELFF. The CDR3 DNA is TGTGCCAGCAGTTACGGAATCGTAGCGGGGGGGCCCGGCGGGGAGCTGTTTTTT.

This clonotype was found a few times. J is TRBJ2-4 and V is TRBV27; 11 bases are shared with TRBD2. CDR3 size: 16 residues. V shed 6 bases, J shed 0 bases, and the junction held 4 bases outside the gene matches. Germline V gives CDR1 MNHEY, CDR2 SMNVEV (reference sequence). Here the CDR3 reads CASSKTSGIAKNIQYF. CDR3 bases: TGTGCCAGCAGCAAGACTAGCGGGATAGCCAAAAACATTCAGTACTTC.

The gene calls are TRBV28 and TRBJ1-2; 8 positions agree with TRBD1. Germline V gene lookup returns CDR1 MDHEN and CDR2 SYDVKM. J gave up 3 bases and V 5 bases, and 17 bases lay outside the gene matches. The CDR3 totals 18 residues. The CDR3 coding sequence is TGTGCCAGCAGTACAGAGACAGGGGCGGTTCTCTTAGACTATGGCTACACCTTC. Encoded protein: CASSTETGAVLLDYGYTF.

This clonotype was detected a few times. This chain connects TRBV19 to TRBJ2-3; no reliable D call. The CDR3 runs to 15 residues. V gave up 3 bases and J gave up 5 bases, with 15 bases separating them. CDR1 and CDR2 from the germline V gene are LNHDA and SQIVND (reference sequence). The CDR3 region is CASSIGTFGKDTQYF. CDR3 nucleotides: TGTGCCAGTAGTATCGGCACATTTGGAAAAGATACGCAGTATTTT.

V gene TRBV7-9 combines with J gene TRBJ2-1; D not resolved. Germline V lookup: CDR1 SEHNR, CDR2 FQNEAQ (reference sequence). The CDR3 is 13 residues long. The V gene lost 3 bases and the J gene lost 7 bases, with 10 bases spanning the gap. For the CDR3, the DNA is TGTGCCAGCAGCTTTCCTTCTAGTAATGAGCAGTTCTTC. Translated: CASSFPSSNEQFF.

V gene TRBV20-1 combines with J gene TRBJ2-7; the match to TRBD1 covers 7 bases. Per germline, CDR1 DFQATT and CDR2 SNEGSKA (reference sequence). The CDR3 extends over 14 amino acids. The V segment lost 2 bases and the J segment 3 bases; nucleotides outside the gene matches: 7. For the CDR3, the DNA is TGCAGTGCTAGATCCACAGGGGACATCTACGAGCAGTACTTC. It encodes CSARSTGDIYEQYF.

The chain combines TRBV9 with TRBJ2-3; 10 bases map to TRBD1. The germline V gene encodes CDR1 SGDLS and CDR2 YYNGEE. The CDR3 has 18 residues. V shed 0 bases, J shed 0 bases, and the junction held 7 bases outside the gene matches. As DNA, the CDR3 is TGTGCCAGCAGCGTAGGAGTGGAGGGACAGGGGAGCACAGATACGCAGTATTTT. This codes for CASSVGVEGQGSTDTQYF.

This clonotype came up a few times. As DNA, the CDR3 is TGTGCCAGCAGCTTAGGCGCGGGTTCGACCACCGGGGAGCTGTTTTTT. It is translated as CASSLGAGSTTGELFF. This chain links TRBV7-9 with TRBJ2-2, with D perhaps TRBD2 (5 bases). Trimming shortened V by 1 base and J by 4 bases, and 13 bases separated the two germline ends. In germline, CDR1 is SEHNR, CDR2 FQNEAQ (reference sequence). CDR3 length: 16 residues.

The DNA of the CDR3 is TGTGCCAGCAGCTCGGGGGCGGGGACGCAGTATTTT. It translates to CASSSGAGTQYF. The chain joins TRBV7-2 to TRBJ2-3, with D perhaps TRBD1 or TRBD2 (6 bases each). The CDR3 contains 12 residues. Germline assignment: CDR1 SGHTA and CDR2 FQGNSA. The V gene lost 4 bases and the J gene lost 9 bases, with 11 bases spanning the gap.

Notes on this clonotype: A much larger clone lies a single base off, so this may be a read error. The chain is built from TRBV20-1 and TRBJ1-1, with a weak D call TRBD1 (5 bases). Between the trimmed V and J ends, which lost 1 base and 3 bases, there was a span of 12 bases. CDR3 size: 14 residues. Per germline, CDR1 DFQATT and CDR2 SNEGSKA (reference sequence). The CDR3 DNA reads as TGCAGTGCTAGAGTGCAGGGTATGTACACTGAAGCTTTCTTT. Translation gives CSARVQGMYTEAFF.

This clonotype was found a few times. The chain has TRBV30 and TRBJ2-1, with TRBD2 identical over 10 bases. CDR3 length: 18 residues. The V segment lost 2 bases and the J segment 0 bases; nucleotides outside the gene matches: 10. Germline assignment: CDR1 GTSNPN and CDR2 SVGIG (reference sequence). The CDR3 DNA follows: TGTGCCTGGAGTATTGGGACTAGCGTTACGAGCTCCTACAATGAGCAGTTCTTC. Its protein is CAWSIGTSVTSSYNEQFF.

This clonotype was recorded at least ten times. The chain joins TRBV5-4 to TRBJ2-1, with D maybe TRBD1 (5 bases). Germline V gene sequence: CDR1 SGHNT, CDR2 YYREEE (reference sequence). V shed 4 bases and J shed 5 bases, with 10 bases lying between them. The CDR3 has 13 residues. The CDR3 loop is CASSLTENNEQFF. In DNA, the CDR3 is TGTGCCAGCAGCCTGACAGAGAACAATGAGCAGTTCTTC.

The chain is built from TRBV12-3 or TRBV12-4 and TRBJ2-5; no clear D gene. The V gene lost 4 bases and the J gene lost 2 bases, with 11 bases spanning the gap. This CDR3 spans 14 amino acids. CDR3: CASSSRHRQETQYF. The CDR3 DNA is TGTGCCAGCAGTTCCCGACACCGTCAAGAGACCCAGTACTTC.

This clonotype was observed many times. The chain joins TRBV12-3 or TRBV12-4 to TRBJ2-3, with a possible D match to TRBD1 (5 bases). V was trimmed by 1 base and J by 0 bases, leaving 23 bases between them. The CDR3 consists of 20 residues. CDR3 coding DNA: TGTGCCAGCAGTTTAGGGGGTGGGGCTCGAGAGGATTTTAGCACAGATACGCAGTATTTT. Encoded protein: CASSLGGGAREDFSTDTQYF.

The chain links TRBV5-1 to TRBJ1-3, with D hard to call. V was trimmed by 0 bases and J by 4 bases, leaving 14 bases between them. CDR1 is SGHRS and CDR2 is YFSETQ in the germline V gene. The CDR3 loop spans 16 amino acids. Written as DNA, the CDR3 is TGCGCCAGCAGCTTGGCCTACGGACGGCAGGGAAACACCATATATTTT. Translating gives CASSLAYGRQGNTIYF.

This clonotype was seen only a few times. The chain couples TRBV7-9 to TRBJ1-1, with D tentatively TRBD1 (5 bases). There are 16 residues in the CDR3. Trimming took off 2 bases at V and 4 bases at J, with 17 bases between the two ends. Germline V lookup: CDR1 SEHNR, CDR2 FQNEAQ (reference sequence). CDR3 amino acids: CASSLNFDTGATEAFF. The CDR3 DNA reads TGTGCCAGCAGCTTAAATTTCGACACAGGAGCCACTGAAGCTTTCTTT.

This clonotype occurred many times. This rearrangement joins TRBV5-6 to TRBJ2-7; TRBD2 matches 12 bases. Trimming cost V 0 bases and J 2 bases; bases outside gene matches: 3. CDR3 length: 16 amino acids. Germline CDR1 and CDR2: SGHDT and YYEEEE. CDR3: CASSLDGLAGPYEQYF. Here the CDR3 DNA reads TGTGCCAGCAGCTTGGACGGACTAGCGGGGCCCTACGAGCAGTACTTC. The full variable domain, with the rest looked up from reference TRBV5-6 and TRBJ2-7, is DAGVTQSPTHLIKTRGQQVTLRCSPKSGHDTVSWYQQALGQGPQFIFQYYEEEERQRGNFPDRFSGHQFPNYSSELNVNALLLGDSALYLCASSLDGLAGPYEQYFGPGTRLTVT.

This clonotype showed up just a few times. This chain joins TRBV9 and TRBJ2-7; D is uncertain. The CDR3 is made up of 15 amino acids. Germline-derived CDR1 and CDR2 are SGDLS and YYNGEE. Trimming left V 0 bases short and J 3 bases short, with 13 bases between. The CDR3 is CASSVGPNLDYEQYF. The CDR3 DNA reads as TGTGCCAGCAGCGTAGGACCCAACCTGGACTACGAGCAGTACTTC.

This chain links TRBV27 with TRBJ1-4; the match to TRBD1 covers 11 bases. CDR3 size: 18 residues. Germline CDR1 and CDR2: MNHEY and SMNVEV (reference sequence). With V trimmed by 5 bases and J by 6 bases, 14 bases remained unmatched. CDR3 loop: CASSPGTGGMRDDEKLFF. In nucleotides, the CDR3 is TGTGCCAGCAGTCCCGGGACAGGGGGGATGCGGGATGATGAAAAACTGTTTTTT.

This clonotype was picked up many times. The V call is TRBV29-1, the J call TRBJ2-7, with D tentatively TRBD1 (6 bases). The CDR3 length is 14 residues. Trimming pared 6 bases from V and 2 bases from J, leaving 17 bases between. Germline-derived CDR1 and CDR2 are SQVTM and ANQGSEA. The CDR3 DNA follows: TGCAGCGTCGAGACAGGTCCAGGGCCCTACGAGCAGTACTTC. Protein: CSVETGPGPYEQYF.

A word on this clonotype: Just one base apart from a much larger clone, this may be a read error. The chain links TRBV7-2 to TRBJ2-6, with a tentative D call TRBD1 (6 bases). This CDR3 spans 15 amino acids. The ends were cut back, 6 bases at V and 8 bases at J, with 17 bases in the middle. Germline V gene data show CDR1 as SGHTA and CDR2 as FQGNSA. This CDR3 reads CASSRIDRTPNVLTF. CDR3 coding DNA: TGTGCCAGCAGTCGTATCGACAGGACGCCCAACGTCCTGACTTTC.

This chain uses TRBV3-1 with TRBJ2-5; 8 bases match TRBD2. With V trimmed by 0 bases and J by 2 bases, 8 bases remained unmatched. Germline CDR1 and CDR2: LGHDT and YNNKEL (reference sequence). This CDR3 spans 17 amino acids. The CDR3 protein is CASSQDWSSGLQETQYF. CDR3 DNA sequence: TGTGCCAGCAGCCAAGATTGGTCTAGCGGGCTTCAAGAGACCCAGTACTTC.

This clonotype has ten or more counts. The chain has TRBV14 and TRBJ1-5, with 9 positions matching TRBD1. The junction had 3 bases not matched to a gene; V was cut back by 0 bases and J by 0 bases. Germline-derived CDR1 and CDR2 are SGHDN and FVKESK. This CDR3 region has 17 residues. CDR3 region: CASSQDTGQGSNQPQHF. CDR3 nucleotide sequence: TGTGCCAGCAGCCAAGATACGGGACAGGGTAGCAATCAGCCCCAGCATTTT.

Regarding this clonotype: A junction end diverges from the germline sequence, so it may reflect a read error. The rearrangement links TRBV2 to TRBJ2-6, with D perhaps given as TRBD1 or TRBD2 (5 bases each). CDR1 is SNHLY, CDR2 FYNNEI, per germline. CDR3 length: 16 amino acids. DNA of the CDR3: TGTGCCAGCAGTGAAGGAGGTAGGAACGGGGCCAACGTCCTGCCTTTC. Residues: CASSEGGRNGANVLPF.